The clone carrying this TCR beta chain appeared a single time. This specimen comes from a study of control samples from healthy donors and cancer patients. Data came from immunoSEQ multiplex PCR; TCRdb stores just in-frame clones and leaves some out. This sample carries some 120,000 clones, more than 70% of them seen once, and the ten largest clones take 2% to 2.5%. Germline CDR1 SGHTA, CDR2 FQGNSA. CDR3 length: 13 amino acids. Trimming took 8 bases from V and 2 from J; bases not matched to a gene: 5. V usage is TRBV7-2 and J usage is TRBJ1-2; 7 bases line up with TRBD1. Sequenced input: blood. The receptor was isolated from a woman in her 70s in good health. CDR3 sequence: CASSKGQNYGYTF. DNA of the CDR3: TGTGCCAGCTCTAAGGGACAGAACTATGGCTACACCTTC.